A selection of T cell receptor beta chains follows, all from one sample in a study of blood T cell repertoires in COVID-19. Repertoires were generated with immunoSEQ multiplex PCR, while TCRdb's copy carries only in-frame clones and drops some. The sample holds roughly 350,000 clones, over 70% seen once. Sequenced material: peripheral blood. The receptors come from a woman aged 45-60 years with COVID-19, enrolled during active disease. Each CDR3 is given with its conserved first and last residue. Each record gives: V gene, J gene, D gene, clone size, CDR3 protein, CDR3 DNA. The D gene is left open where the match is weak. Clone size is given for some rows only: seen once, a few or many times, or a class if the clone is expanded.

TRBV21-1,TRBJ2-1,-,-,CASSKELRGSSYNEQFF,TGTGCCAGCAGCAAAGAATTGCGGGGGAGCTCCTACAATGAGCAGTTCTTC
TRBV5-1,TRBJ1-1,-,-,CASSLQENTEAFF,TGCGCCAGCAGCTTGCAGGAGAACACTGAAGCTTTCTTT
TRBV18,TRBJ1-2,-,-,CASSPPPGNYGYTF,TGTGCCAGCTCACCACCGCCGGGGAACTATGGCTACACCTTC
TRBV6-1,TRBJ1-5,-,-,CASSGQISASNQPQHF,TGTGCCAGCAGTGGCCAGATCTCTGCTAGCAATCAGCCCCAGCATTTT
TRBV7-2,TRBJ1-4,TRBD1,-,CASSYTGTGGEKLFF,TGTGCCAGCAGCTACACCGGGACAGGGGGTGAAAAACTGTTTTTT
TRBV2,TRBJ2-3,-,-,CASSERGASSTDTQYF,TGTGCCAGCAGTGAGCGCGGGGCAAGTAGCACAGATACGCAGTATTTT
TRBV6-1,TRBJ1-4,-,-,CASSEARGLEKLFF,TGTGCCAGCAGTGAAGCGCGAGGGTTGGAAAAACTGTTTTTT
TRBV7-9,TRBJ1-2,TRBD1,-,CASSWDRAVYGYTF,TGTGCCAGCAGCTGGGACAGGGCTGTGTATGGCTACACCTTC
TRBV11-3,TRBJ2-3,TRBD2,-,CASSSPGLGSLDTQYF,TGTGCCAGCAGCTCCCCGGGACTAGGTTCGTTAGATACGCAGTATTTT
TRBV23-1,TRBJ2-2,TRBD1,-,CASTQEGQGALTGELFF,TGCGCCAGTACCCAGGAGGGACAGGGGGCATTAACCGGGGAGCTGTTTTTT
TRBV20-1,TRBJ1-1,-,-,CSASSGTANTEAFF,TGCAGTGCTAGTAGCGGGACGGCGAACACTGAAGCTTTCTTT
TRBV29-1,TRBJ2-7,-,-,CSVVLGSHYEQYF,TGCAGCGTTGTTCTCGGGTCCCACTACGAGCAGTACTTC
TRBV6-5,TRBJ2-3,-,-,CASSFLARQYF,TGTGCCAGCAGTTTCCTAGCGAGGCAGTATTTT
TRBV19,TRBJ1-1,-,-,CASSIGGRAAEAFF,TGTGCCAGTAGTATAGGAGGCAGGGCAGCTGAAGCTTTCTTT
TRBV3-1/TRBV3-2,TRBJ1-2,-,-,CASSLGQNYGYTF,TGTGCCAGCAGCCTTGGGCAGAACTATGGCTACACCTTC
TRBV7-9,TRBJ1-2,-,once,CASSGAGQPFFGYGYTF,TGTGCCAGCAGCGGCGCAGGACAGCCATTTTTTGGCTATGGCTACACCTTC
TRBV7-3,TRBJ1-1,-,-,CASSPTRVMRGEAFF,TGTGCCAGCAGCCCCACTCGGGTCATGCGGGGGGAAGCTTTCTTT
TRBV3-1/TRBV3-2,TRBJ1-3,-,-,CASSQNPPGLGNTIYF,TGTGCCAGCAGCCAAAACCCGCCGGGACTCGGAAACACCATATATTTT
TRBV6-6,TRBJ2-7,TRBD2,-,CASSLVGGRMQYF,TGTGCCAGCAGTCTGGTGGGGGGGAGGATGCAGTACTTC
TRBV19,TRBJ2-2,-,-,CASSIDRPRQANTGELFF,TGTGCCAGTAGTATAGATAGGCCCCGCCAGGCTAACACCGGGGAGCTGTTTTTT